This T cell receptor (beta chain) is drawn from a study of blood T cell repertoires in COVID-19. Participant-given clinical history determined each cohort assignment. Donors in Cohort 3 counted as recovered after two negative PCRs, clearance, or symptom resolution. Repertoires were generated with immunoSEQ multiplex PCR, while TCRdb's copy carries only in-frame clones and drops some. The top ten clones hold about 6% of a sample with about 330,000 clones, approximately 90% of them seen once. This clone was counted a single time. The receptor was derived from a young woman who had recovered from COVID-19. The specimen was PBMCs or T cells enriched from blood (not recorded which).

CDR3 DNA: TGTGCCAGCAGCTTGGGCGGGTCAGTCGCTAACTATGGCTACACCTTC. It encodes CASSLGGSVANYGYTF. The J gene is TRBJ1-2, the V gene TRBV7-9, with no clear D. CDR1 is SEHNR and CDR2 is FQNEAQ in the germline V gene (reference sequence). Trimming cost V 3 bases and J 0 bases, with 14 bases left between them. CDR3 size: 16 residues.